These 20 T cell receptor beta chains share one sample of origin, sequenced in a study of cytomegalovirus exposure and HLA in healthy donors. Primers for the PCR totalled 60 Vbeta and 13 Jbeta. Sequencing was performed with immunoSEQ multiplex PCR; in TCRdb, only in-frame clones are kept and a portion is missing. The sample shows around 200,000 clones, approximately 80% of them seen only once. The sequencing sample was made of PBMCs. These receptors were taken from a girl aged 2-10 years in good health and CMV-seropositive.

The gene calls are TRBV27 and TRBJ1-2; D perhaps matches TRBD1 (5 bases). Germline lookup yields CDR1 MNHEY and CDR2 SMNVEV (reference sequence). CDR3 length: 15 amino acids. The V end was cut by 6 bases, the J end by 4 bases, with 18 bases between. This CDR3 is CASSPRPDSIYGYTF. The CDR3 nucleotides read TGTGCCAGCAGCCCCCGACCTGACAGTATCTATGGCTACACCTTC.

The chain combines TRBV5-1 with TRBJ1-2, with D possibly being TRBD1 (5 bases). This CDR3 has 18 residues. With 2 bases removed from V and 4 bases from J, the gap between germline ends came to 24 bases. Germline CDR1 SGHRS, CDR2 YFSETQ. The CDR3 DNA is TGCGCCAGCAGCTTAACTAGACTAACCCAGGAGGGGATCTATGGCTACACCTTC. Translation: CASSLTRLTQEGIYGYTF.

This clone was detected once. The V call is TRBV5-1, the J call TRBJ1-1, with 7 bases that match TRBD1. The trim removed 0 bases at V and 10 bases at J, leaving 9 bases unmatched. CDR1 and CDR2 (germline): SGHRS, YFSETQ. CDR3 length: 14 residues. CDR3 in amino acids: CASSLGQGPRGAFF. In nucleotides, the CDR3 is TGCGCCAGCAGCTTGGGACAGGGACCCCGAGGAGCTTTCTTT.

This clone has just a few counts. The chain links TRBV15 to TRBJ2-1; D remains unclear. The CDR3 runs to 14 residues. Trimming stripped 3 bases from V and 0 bases from J, with 6 bases between. Germline CDR1 and CDR2: LNHNV and YYDKDF (reference sequence). The CDR3 nucleotides read TGTGCCACCAGCAGGCTTAGCTCCTACAATGAGCAGTTCTTC. It specifies CATSRLSSYNEQFF. Full variable domain (outside the CDR3, taken from reference TRBV15 and TRBJ2-1): DAMVIQNPRYQVTQFGKPVTLSCSQTLNHNVMYWYQQKSSQAPKLLFHYYDKDFNNEADTPDNFQSRRPNTSFCFLDIRSPGLGDTAMYLCATSRLSSYNEQFFGPGTRLTVL.

The chain has TRBV6-7 and TRBJ2-1, with 8 bases aligning to TRBD2. Being an ORF, TRBV6-7 has a function that is uncertain. The ends lost 5 bases at V and 8 bases at J; junction bases unmatched: 8. The CDR3 loop spans 14 amino acids. For the CDR3, the DNA is TGTGCCAGCAGTCGGACTAGCTGTATTGATGAGCAGTTCTTC. This sequence encodes CASSRTSCIDEQFF.

The chain is built from TRBV30 and TRBJ2-6, with no clear D. The CDR3 is made up of 13 amino acids. Germline V gives CDR1 GTSNPN, CDR2 SVGIG (reference sequence). The V gene lost 5 bases and the J gene lost 2 bases, with 7 bases spanning the gap. CDR3 in amino acids: CAWDWPGANVLTF. The DNA of the CDR3 is TGTGCCTGGGACTGGCCTGGGGCCAACGTCCTGACTTTC.

This rearrangement joins TRBV7-2 to TRBJ1-2, with a weak D call TRBD1 (6 bases). This CDR3 contains 15 residues. V was clipped by 1 base and J by 4 bases, with 13 bases between them. Germline assignment: CDR1 SGHTA and CDR2 FQGNSA. In DNA, the CDR3 is TGTGCCAGCAGCTTAGTTGTTGACAGGTCCTATGGCTACACCTTC. Its translation: CASSLVVDRSYGYTF.

This clone was detected only once. The chain carries TRBV28 and TRBJ1-1; D gene uncertain. V was shortened by 1 base and J by 4 bases, with 10 bases between the two germline ends. The CDR3 contains 14 residues. Looked up from germline, CDR1 is MDHEN and CDR2 is SYDVKM. Here the CDR3 reads CASSLFSRSTEAFF. In DNA, the CDR3 is TGTGCCAGCAGTTTATTTAGCAGAAGCACTGAAGCTTTCTTT.

The genes are TRBV9 and TRBJ2-7, with D tentatively TRBD2 (6 bases). Germline CDR1 is SGDLS and CDR2 is YYNGEE. CDR3 length: 12 amino acids. Trimming pared 2 bases from V and 6 bases from J, leaving 9 bases between. The CDR3 sequence: CASSVQGGEQYF. The CDR3 DNA follows: TGTGCCAGCAGCGTCCAGGGAGGCGAGCAGTACTTC.

The count of this clone is one. CDR3 amino acids: CAWKGWRESPLHF. The CDR3 DNA reads TGTGCCTGGAAGGGGTGGCGGGAATCACCCCTCCACTTT. V usage is TRBV30 and J usage is TRBJ1-6; maybe TRBD1 (5 bases). CDR1 is GTSNPN, CDR2 SVGIG, per germline (reference sequence). Trimming stripped 4 bases from V and 10 bases from J, with 14 bases between. The CDR3 extends over 13 amino acids.

The rearrangement joins TRBV19 to TRBJ1-1; TRBD1 matches 7 bases. The CDR3 totals 11 residues. The junction had 8 bases not matched to a gene; V was cut back by 7 bases and J by 12 bases. Looked up from germline, CDR1 is LNHDA and CDR2 is SQIVND (reference sequence). CDR3 sequence: CASIHGQATFF. CDR3 in DNA: TGTGCCAGTATCCACGGACAGGCAACTTTCTTT.

In this sample, this clone turned up once. The chain couples TRBV2 to TRBJ1-2; TRBD1 might be the D (5 bases). Per germline, CDR1 SNHLY and CDR2 FYNNEI. The CDR3 spans 13 residues. Deletions cut 4 bases from V and 8 bases from J, with 14 bases between. The CDR3 region is CASSAGHRSGYTF. The CDR3 nucleotides are TGTGCCAGCAGTGCCGGACACCGCTCCGGCTACACCTTC.

The V gene is TRBV28, the J gene TRBJ2-1; 8 nucleotides line up with TRBD1. Germline V gene sequence: CDR1 MDHEN, CDR2 SYDVKM. This CDR3 contains 11 residues. V shed 6 bases, J shed 14 bases, and the junction held 6 bases outside the gene matches. DNA of the CDR3: TGTGCCAGCAGACACGGACAGGGAGAGTTCTTC. Amino acids: CASRHGQGEFF. The variable domain in full, with the rest retrieved from reference TRBV28 and TRBJ2-1, is DVKVTQSSRYLVKRTGEKVFLECVQDMDHENMFWYRQDPGLGLRLIYFSYDVKMKEKGDIPEGYSVSREKKERFSLILESASTNQTSMYLCASRHGQGEFFGPGTRLTVL.

The V and J genes are TRBV6-5 and TRBJ2-1; 15 bases fit TRBD2. This CDR3 comprises 14 residues. The J segment lost 6 bases and the V segment lost 10 bases, leaving 4 bases of the junction unmatched. Germline lookup yields CDR1 MNHEY and CDR2 SVGAGI. CDR3 nucleotide sequence: TGTGCCACCGAGGGACTAGCGGGAGGCAATGAGCAGTTCTTC. It codes for CATEGLAGGNEQFF.

The rearrangement links TRBV2 to TRBJ1-2, with TRBD1 matching over 10 bases. The CDR3 contains 14 residues. Germline V lookup: CDR1 SNHLY, CDR2 FYNNEI. Trimming removed 6 bases from V and 7 bases from J; junction bases left unmatched: 8. Written as DNA, the CDR3 is TGTGCCAGCAGGAAGGACAGGGGGGCGGGTGGCTACACCTTC. Translated, it gives CASRKDRGAGGYTF.

The gene calls are TRBV4-1 and TRBJ1-1; TRBD1 agrees at 8 bases. The CDR3 loop spans 12 amino acids. The germline gives CDR1 MGHRA, CDR2 YSYEKL. After removal of 4 bases from V and 10 bases from J, the junction contained 5 bases not matched to a gene. Here the CDR3 reads CASSLPGTGAFF. The CDR3 coding sequence is TGCGCCAGCAGCCTACCAGGGACAGGAGCTTTCTTT.

This clone occurred a few times. The rearrangement links TRBV6-5 to TRBJ1-1; TRBD1 might be the D (5 bases). This CDR3 spans 14 amino acids. CDR1 is MNHEY, CDR2 SVGAGI, per germline. V was clipped by 2 bases and J by 4 bases, with 11 bases between them. The CDR3 sequence: CASSYVPGSTEAFF. DNA for the CDR3: TGTGCCAGCAGTTACGTCCCAGGGTCCACTGAAGCTTTCTTT.

V and J are TRBV25-1 and TRBJ2-7; D might be TRBD1 (6 bases). From germline, CDR1 is MGHDK and CDR2 SYGVNS. The CDR3 has 13 residues. Trimming removed 6 bases at V and 0 bases at J, with 9 bases between. CDR3 nucleotide sequence: TGTGCCAGCAGATCGGACAGCTCCTACGAGCAGTACTTC. This encodes CASRSDSSYEQYF.

J is TRBJ2-7 and V is TRBV4-1; D is unclear. Trimming shortened V by 1 base and J by 0 bases, and 13 bases separated the two germline ends. The germline V gene has CDR1 MGHRA and CDR2 YSYEKL. The CDR3 contains 16 residues. The CDR3, as DNA: TGCGCCAGCAGCCAAGTTGAATCGCTAAGCTCCTACGAGCAGTACTTC. The encoded protein is CASSQVESLSSYEQYF.

CDR3 nucleotides: TGTGCCAGTAACGGGATTTATGGGATGAACACTGAAGCTTTCTTT. It translates to CASNGIYGMNTEAFF. This chain joins TRBV19 and TRBJ1-1; no clear D. This CDR3 has 15 amino acids. The germline V gene has CDR1 LNHDA and CDR2 SQIVND (reference sequence). V was pared by 7 bases and J by 0 bases, with 15 bases between.